Below are 25 T cell receptor beta chains sequenced from a single sample in a study of blood T cells in healthy people across ages. For the second PCR, which ran for roughly 6 to 11 cycles, a sample-barcoded 5' primer and a J-beta primer mix were used. TCRdb redid the calling of the 5' RACE reads with MiXCR, one entry per CDR3 protein. The sample gives about 1,800,000 distinct CDR3 sequences, roughly 27% of which show up once; around 7.7% is in the top ten. The specimen sequenced was blood. These receptors all stem from a woman in her 30s in good health.

This clonotype was counted a few times. The chain carries TRBV7-2 and TRBJ2-5; D gene unclear. The CDR3 spans 15 residues. CDR1 is SGHTA and CDR2 is FQGNSA in the germline V gene. Trimming left V 8 bases short and J 1 base short, with 17 bases between. The CDR3 DNA reads as TGTGCCAGCGCCACCTGGCTGGCCTCCCAAGAGACCCAGTACTTC. This gives the protein CASATWLASQETQYF.

This clonotype occurred a few times. The chain uses TRBV6-1 and TRBJ2-7, with 8 bases that match TRBD1. V lost 8 bases and J lost 2; bases outside the gene matches: 5. Germline CDR1 is MNHNS and CDR2 is SASEGT. This CDR3 spans 13 amino acids. CDR3 nucleotide sequence: TGTGCCAGCGGACAGGGCCTGACCTACGAGCAGTACTTC. This encodes CASGQGLTYEQYF.

In the case of this clonotype: A much larger clone differs by one base, so this may be a read error. The genes are TRBV12-3 or TRBV12-4 and TRBJ1-4; 7 bases align to TRBD1. CDR3 length: 14 amino acids. The CDR3 spells CASSPDRVQEKRFF. The CDR3 DNA sequence: TGTGCCAGCAGCCCCGACAGGGTCCAGGAAAAACGGTTTTTT.

The sample holds many counts of this clonotype. At one end, the junction sequence differs from germline, possibly due to a read error. The genes are TRBV5-1 and TRBJ2-3; D tentatively reads TRBD1 or TRBD2 (6 bases each). Germline V gene data show CDR1 as SGHRS and CDR2 as YFSETQ. The CDR3 length is 13 residues. The CDR3 loop is CASSSGGPDTQYF. The CDR3 DNA sequence: TGTGCCAGCAGTTCCGGGGGCCCAGATACGCAGTATTTT.

The chain combines TRBV20-1 with TRBJ2-3; weak D call: TRBD2 (5 bases). The CDR3 contains 15 residues. Trimming stripped 0 bases from V and 4 bases from J, with 14 bases between. The germline V gene has CDR1 DFQATT and CDR2 SNEGSKA (reference sequence). CDR3 in amino acids: CSAREKPLGPDTQYF. The DNA for the CDR3 is TGCAGTGCTAGAGAGAAACCACTAGGCCCAGATACGCAGTATTTT.

This clonotype was found a few times. This rearrangement joins TRBV7-2 to TRBJ2-5; no reliable D call. Germline-derived CDR1 and CDR2 are SGHTA and FQGNSA. This CDR3 comprises 13 residues. Between the trimmed V and J ends, which lost 5 bases and 5 bases, there was a span of 12 bases. The CDR3 region has the DNA TGTGCCAGCAGCCAGAGTAGGCATGAGACCCAGTACTTC. Amino acids: CASSQSRHETQYF.

This sequence joins TRBV27 and TRBJ2-2; D may be TRBD2 (5 bases). CDR3 length: 14 residues. CDR1 and CDR2 (germline): MNHEY, SMNVEV (reference sequence). V lost 6 bases to trimming and J lost 0 bases, with 8 bases between them. Written as DNA, the CDR3 is TGTGCCAGCAGGTTCGGGGCGAACACCGGGGAGCTGTTTTTT. It codes for CASRFGANTGELFF.

This clonotype has just one count. The chain employs TRBV30 and TRBJ1-1; no clear D. CDR1 is GTSNPN and CDR2 is SVGIG in the germline V gene (reference sequence). The CDR3 contains 14 residues. Trimming removed 4 bases from V and 6 bases from J, with 18 bases in between. This chain's CDR3 is CAWIPPGFGAEAFF. The CDR3 DNA reads TGTGCCTGGATCCCCCCCGGGTTTGGAGCTGAAGCTTTCTTT.

The V call is TRBV20-1, the J call TRBJ2-7, with 8 nucleotides matching TRBD1. Germline CDR1 and CDR2: DFQATT and SNEGSKA (reference sequence). The CDR3 runs 15 residues. Unmatched junction bases numbered 10, after V lost 0 bases and J lost 6 bases. CDR3 loop: CSARDKDRVGGEQYF. In nucleotides, the CDR3 is TGCAGTGCTAGAGACAAGGACAGGGTCGGTGGCGAGCAGTACTTC.

Note on this clonotype: The junction and the germline gene differ at one end; a read error may be behind it. The chain combines TRBV20-1 with TRBJ1-4; D perhaps matches TRBD1 (6 bases). The CDR3 is made up of 12 amino acids. CDR1 and CDR2 from the germline V gene are DFQATT and SNEGSKA (reference sequence). The CDR3 DNA reads TGCAGTGCTAGGGACAGTATTGAAAAACGGTTTTTT. Amino acid sequence: CSARDSIEKRFF.

The genes are TRBV6-2 or TRBV6-3 and TRBJ2-7; D is ambiguous. The germline gives CDR1 MNHEY, CDR2 SVGEGT. The CDR3 spans 13 residues. V lost 5 bases, J lost 7 bases, and 15 bases lay in between. The CDR3 here is CASSVRGGNEQYF. The DNA for the CDR3 is TGTGCCAGCAGTGTACGTGGTGGCAATGAGCAGTACTTC.

This clonotype appeared many times. This sequence joins TRBV10-1 and TRBJ2-1; D may be TRBD1 (5 bases). The V end was cut by 4 bases, the J end by 7 bases, with 8 bases between. Germline CDR1 reads WNHNN; CDR2 reads SYGVQD (reference sequence). The CDR3 has 12 amino acids. In nucleotides, the CDR3 is TGCGCCAGCAGTGTGGGGCGTAATGAGCAGTTCTTC. This codes for CASSVGRNEQFF.

CDR3 sequence: CASTTDSNQPQHF. In nucleotides, the CDR3 is TGTGCCAGCACCACGGACAGTAATCAGCCCCAGCATTTT. The chain is built from TRBV12-3 or TRBV12-4 and TRBJ1-5; a weak D match, TRBD1 (6 bases). V was cut by 7 bases and J by 4 bases, with 11 bases left in between. The CDR3 contains 13 residues.

In this sample, this clonotype turned up many times. V gene TRBV4-1 combines with J gene TRBJ2-7, with D tentatively TRBD2 (6 bases). The CDR3 runs to 15 residues. V lost 0 bases and J 2 bases, leaving 11 bases between the germline ends. Looked up from germline, CDR1 is MGHRA and CDR2 is YSYEKL. CDR3 nucleotides: TGCGCCAGCAGCCAAGAAGGGACTGAGGCCTACGAGCAGTACTTC. Its translation is CASSQEGTEAYEQYF.

This clonotype was picked up one time. The genes are TRBV6-2 or TRBV6-3 and TRBJ2-4; D perhaps matches TRBD2 (5 bases). The J call is in doubt because the DNA end fits TRBJ2-7 better. Germline V gene data show CDR1 as MNHEY and CDR2 as SVGEGT. The CDR3 totals 13 residues. The CDR3 loop reads CATIRTATYEQYF. In DNA form, the CDR3 reads TGTGCCACGATCCGGACTGCTACCTACGAGCAGTACTTC.

This clonotype was observed a handful of times. The chain is built from TRBV6-5 and TRBJ1-1; 7 bases map to TRBD1. CDR1 MNHEY and CDR2 SVGAGI come from the germline V gene. The ends lost 2 bases at V and 8 bases at J; junction bases unmatched: 5. CDR3 length: 13 amino acids. CDR3 DNA sequence: TGTGCCAGCAGTTACGACAGGGTAGGAGAAGCTTTCTTT. Translated, it gives CASSYDRVGEAFF.

This sequence joins TRBV6-5 and TRBJ1-2, with D uncertain. Per the germline V gene, CDR1 is MNHEY and CDR2 is SVGAGI. This CDR3 is 12 amino acids long. Trimming took off 5 bases at V and 5 bases at J, with 9 bases between the two ends. Written as DNA, the CDR3 is TGTGCCAGCAGTCGGACGTTTTATGGCTACACCTTC. Translated: CASSRTFYGYTF.

This clonotype was detected a few times. This CDR3 reads CASSTGTGGIYGYTF. In nucleotides, the CDR3 is TGTGCCAGCAGTACGGGGACAGGGGGCATCTATGGCTACACCTTC. This chain links TRBV6-5 with TRBJ1-2; 12 bases are a match to TRBD1. The germline gives CDR1 MNHEY, CDR2 SVGAGI. V shed 5 bases, J shed 4 bases, and the junction held 5 bases outside the gene matches. The CDR3 sequence is 15 residues long.

This clonotype occurred a few times. Its ends do not fully match the called genes, so a read error is possible. The gene calls are TRBV6-5 and TRBJ2-3, with 9 bases lining up with TRBD2. This CDR3 region has 16 residues. Germline V CDR1 and CDR2: MNHEY, SVGAGI. The CDR3 DNA reads TGTGCCGGCAGTTACTCGTCTAGCGGGACCCCAGATACGCAGTATTTT. Translated: CAGSYSSSGTPDTQYF.

This rearrangement joins TRBV5-1 to TRBJ2-1; 12 nucleotides align to TRBD1. V gave up 1 base and J gave up 14 bases; unmatched junction bases: 10. The CDR3 length is 15 residues. Germline lookup yields CDR1 SGHRS and CDR2 YFSETQ. The CDR3 spells CASSLQLGQGALKFF. CDR3 coding DNA: TGCGCCAGCAGCTTGCAATTGGGACAGGGGGCCTTGAAGTTCTTC.

As for this clonotype: One end of the junction does not line up with germline, which may come from a read error. V and J are TRBV25-1 and TRBJ2-7, with 9 bases aligning to TRBD1. This CDR3 contains 15 residues. Looked up from germline, CDR1 is MGHDK and CDR2 is SYGVNS. The CDR3 is CSSSDKTGGDYEQYF. CDR3 bases: TGTTCCAGCAGTGATAAGACAGGGGGGGATTACGAGCAGTACTTC.

Only a few counts were recorded for this clonotype. CDR3 sequence reads: CASSTTGGHTEAFF. The CDR3 DNA is TGTGCCAGCAGCACTACAGGGGGCCACACTGAAGCTTTCTTT. The chain joins TRBV9 to TRBJ1-1, with 9 nucleotides matching TRBD1. The CDR3 runs 14 residues. Germline values: CDR1 SGDLS, CDR2 YYNGEE. J gave up 3 bases and V 4 bases, and 4 bases lay outside the gene matches.

This chain uses TRBV21-1 with TRBJ1-2; the table's D call TRBD1 went unverified against the DNA. TRBV21-1 is listed as a pseudogene. CDR3 length: 11 amino acids. In nucleotides, the CDR3 is TGTGCCAGCAGCATCAGGGCTGGCGACACCTTC. Translating gives CASSIRAGDTF.

The genes are TRBV12-3 or TRBV12-4 and TRBJ2-1; D is ambiguous. Trimming cost V 6 bases and J 6 bases, with 18 bases left between them. The CDR3 loop spans 15 amino acids. The CDR3 sequence: CASSPPTGKANEQFF. The DNA of the CDR3 is TGTGCCAGCAGCCCCCCCACTGGTAAGGCCAATGAGCAGTTCTTC.

J is TRBJ2-5 and V is TRBV27; a weak D match, TRBD2 (6 bases). This CDR3 has 16 residues. V lost 6 bases to trimming and J lost 11 bases, with 28 bases between them. The germline CDR1 and CDR2 sequences are MNHEY and SMNVEV (reference sequence). This chain's CDR3 is CASRPRSNSGYNEQYF. Written as DNA, the CDR3 is TGTGCCAGCAGGCCCCGCAGTAATAGCGGTTACAATGAGCAGTACTTC.